These 19 T cell receptor beta chains came from one sample sequenced in a study of blood T cell repertoires in COVID-19 (TCRdb year 2020). The method was the immunoSEQ multiplex PCR assay. TCRdb limited this immuneACCESS table to in-frame rearrangements with V and J called. A share of clones is missing; checked studies link under half to unresolved V genes, and the rest is unexplained. A total of more than 90,000 clones appear in this sample, 84% of them only once. The ten largest clonotypes hold about a quarter of the sample. The source material was peripheral blood. These receptors came from a human donor in a cohort sampled during active COVID-19.

The chain combines TRBV2 with TRBJ1-1, with 7 bases identical to TRBD1. V lost 7 bases, J lost 2 bases, and 4 bases stayed unmatched. The CDR3 spans 13 residues. Germline assignment: CDR1 SNHLY and CDR2 FYNNEI. CDR3 region: CASIGDRNTEAFF. The CDR3 bases are TGTGCCAGCATCGGGGACAGAAACACTGAAGCTTTCTTT. Full variable domain (outside the CDR3, taken from reference TRBV2 and TRBJ1-1): EPEVTQTPSHQVTQMGQEVILRCVPISNHLYFYWYRQILGQKVEFLVSFYNNEISEKSEIFDDQFSVERPDGSNFTLKIRSTKLEDSAMYFCASIGDRNTEAFFGQGTRLTVV.

The count of this clone is one. This sequence joins TRBV25-1 and TRBJ2-3, with D uncertain. The CDR3 extends over 15 amino acids. Trimming removed 8 bases from V and 1 base from J, with 16 bases in between. The germline CDR1 and CDR2 sequences are MGHDK and SYGVNS. The CDR3: CASAAQRPRTDTQYF. CDR3 in DNA: TGTGCCAGCGCGGCCCAGCGCCCCCGCACAGATACGCAGTATTTT.

J is TRBJ1-5 and V is TRBV21-1. TRBV21-1 is deemed a pseudogene. The CDR3 totals 16 residues. CDR3 residues: CASSKPLAGLNQPQHF. The CDR3 DNA is TGTGCCAGCAGCAAACCGCTCGCGGGCCTCAATCAGCCCCAGCATTTT.

CDR3 DNA sequence: TGTGCCAGCACCCTCGGACAGTCCTATGGCTACACCTTC. Its protein is CASTLGQSYGYTF. The chain couples TRBV6-5 to TRBJ1-2, with D perhaps matching TRBD1 (6 bases). Germline-derived CDR1 and CDR2 are MNHEY and SVGAGI. This CDR3 is built from 13 residues. The V and J ends lost 7 bases and 4 bases respectively, with 13 bases between them.

This clone was picked up a small number of times. V and J are TRBV27 and TRBJ2-7, with 10 bases identical to TRBD1. Trimming removed 5 bases from V and 2 bases from J; junction bases left unmatched: 3. Looked up from germline, CDR1 is MNHEY and CDR2 is SMNVEV (reference sequence). This CDR3 contains 14 residues. The CDR3 DNA reads as TGTGCCAGCAGTCGAGGACAGGGGGCCTACGAGCAGTACTTC. Protein sequence: CASSRGQGAYEQYF.

The genes are TRBV5-1 and TRBJ2-7; TRBD1 might be the D (8 bases). The CDR3 sequence is 14 residues long. CDR1 and CDR2 from the germline V gene are SGHRS and YFSETQ. Trimming pared 4 bases from V and 6 bases from J, leaving 17 bases between. In DNA form, the CDR3 reads TGCGCCAGCAGCCCAGGACAGGGAGGGTTCGAGCAGTACTTC. Its protein is CASSPGQGGFEQYF.

The chain couples TRBV6-5 to TRBJ2-7, with D possibly TRBD1 on 9 matching bases. The germline CDR1 and CDR2 sequences are MNHEY and SVGAGI. The CDR3 runs 15 residues. V was cut by 6 bases and J by 3 bases, with 18 bases left in between. The CDR3 DNA reads as TGTGCCAGCAGCCGGGGGGGGACAGGGCTCTACGAGCAGTACTTC. Translation gives CASSRGGTGLYEQYF.

The genes are TRBV7-8 and TRBJ1-3, with D maybe TRBD1 (5 bases). V dropped 4 bases and J dropped 1 base, with 11 bases sitting between them. The CDR3 contains 15 residues. Germline loops: CDR1 SGHVS, CDR2 FQNEAQ. CDR3 sequence (DNA): TGTGCCAGCAGCTCCGGGGGGACTTCTGGAAACACCATATATTTT. Its translation: CASSSGGTSGNTIYF.

This clone was seen once. This chain joins TRBV5-4 and TRBJ2-1, with TRBD2 identical over 15 bases. Germline V gene lookup returns CDR1 SGHNT and CDR2 YYREEE (reference sequence). J gave up 0 bases and V 4 bases, and 8 bases lay outside the gene matches. The CDR3 spans 19 residues. CDR3 residues: CASSLLGLAGGSSYNEQFF. The CDR3 DNA reads as TGTGCCAGCAGCCTATTGGGACTAGCGGGAGGAAGCTCCTACAATGAGCAGTTCTTC. Using reference TRBV5-4 and TRBJ2-1 for the parts outside the CDR3, the full variable domain is ETGVTQSPTHLIKTRGQQVTLRCSSQSGHNTVSWYQQALGQGPQFIFQYYREEENGRGNFPPRFSGLQFPNYSSELNVNALELDDSALYLCASSLLGLAGGSSYNEQFFGPGTRLTVL.

This clone turned up a few times. The V and J genes are TRBV20-1 and TRBJ2-1; D is ambiguous. Trimming shortened V by 0 bases and J by 16 bases, and 13 bases separated the two germline ends. Germline lookup yields CDR1 DFQATT and CDR2 SNEGSKA (reference sequence). The CDR3 is made up of 11 amino acids. The CDR3 nucleotides are TGCAGTGCTAGAGATAGAAGTAGCTTTTTCTTC. It translates to CSARDRSSFFF.

V is TRBV20-1 and J is TRBJ2-3, with D hard to call. Germline V gene sequence: CDR1 DFQATT, CDR2 SNEGSKA (reference sequence). The V end lost 3 bases, the J end lost 4 bases, and 5 bases lay between the germline ends. CDR3 size: 11 residues. CDR3 DNA sequence: TGCAGTGCTAGCAATCCAGATACGCAGTATTTT. Its protein is CSASNPDTQYF.

The chain joins TRBV6-6 to TRBJ1-4, with D perhaps matching TRBD1 (5 bases). The germline V gene has CDR1 MNHNY and CDR2 SVGAGI (reference sequence). V was shortened by 6 bases and J by 4 bases, with 15 bases between the two germline ends. The CDR3 runs to 15 residues. The CDR3, as DNA: TGTGCCAGCAGCCGCGGGACGGTCGATAATGAAAAACTGTTTTTT. Protein product: CASSRGTVDNEKLFF.

The rearrangement links TRBV5-8 to TRBJ2-1; D is perhaps TRBD2 (6 bases). V was clipped by 0 bases and J by 3 bases, with 13 bases between them. This CDR3 contains 16 residues. Germline-derived CDR1 and CDR2 are SGHTS and YDEGEE. In nucleotides, the CDR3 is TGTGCCAGCAGCTTGGCCCGGGGGAGCATCTACAATGAGCAGTTCTTC. This gives the protein CASSLARGSIYNEQFF.

The chain uses TRBV18 and TRBJ2-5; D remains unclear. CDR3 length: 13 amino acids. The germline V gene encodes CDR1 KGHSH and CDR2 LQKENI. V lost 3 bases to trimming and J lost 5 bases, with 10 bases between them. CDR3: CASSPPNAETQYF. The CDR3 bases are TGTGCCAGCTCACCCCCTAACGCTGAGACCCAGTACTTC.

This clone was counted a single time. This chain joins TRBV19 and TRBJ2-6; TRBD1 is a possible D gene (6 bases). Trimming shortened V by 7 bases and J by 0 bases, and 16 bases separated the two germline ends. The CDR3 runs 17 residues. The germline V gene has CDR1 LNHDA and CDR2 SQIVND (reference sequence). The CDR3 is CASTPTRGGSGANVLTF. The CDR3 DNA follows: TGTGCCAGTACCCCGACCAGGGGCGGCTCTGGGGCCAACGTCCTGACTTTC.

CDR3 region: CASSSGDTGDEQYF. CDR3 nucleotide sequence: TGCGCCAGCAGCTCCGGAGACACAGGGGACGAGCAGTACTTC. This sequence joins TRBV5-1 and TRBJ2-7; the match to TRBD1 covers 7 bases. Looked up from germline, CDR1 is SGHRS and CDR2 is YFSETQ. Trimming took 3 bases from V and 5 from J; bases not matched to a gene: 8. This CDR3 contains 14 residues.

The CDR3 is CASSPRGGFVQETQYF. In nucleotides, the CDR3 is TGCGCCAGCAGCCCAAGGGGGGGGTTCGTCCAAGAGACCCAGTACTTC. The V and J genes are TRBV4-3 and TRBJ2-5, with D possibly matching TRBD2 (7 bases). The CDR3 spans 16 residues. Germline loops: CDR1 LGHNA, CDR2 YSLEER. V lost 4 bases to trimming and J lost 1 base, with 16 bases between them.

This chain connects TRBV12-5 to TRBJ1-5, with TRBD1 as a possible D gene (5 bases). The V and J ends lost 7 bases and 0 bases respectively, with 10 bases between them. The CDR3 runs 14 residues. CDR1 LGHNT and CDR2 FRNRAP come from the germline V gene. CDR3 sequence: CASAPQDSNQPQHF. The DNA of the CDR3 is TGTGCTAGTGCTCCACAGGATAGCAATCAGCCCCAGCATTTT.

This chain connects TRBV3-1 (or the pseudogene TRBV3-2) to TRBJ2-3; 11 bases line up with TRBD2. The germline CDR1 and CDR2 sequences are LGHDT and YNNKEL (reference sequence). This CDR3 region has 17 residues. V dropped 0 bases and J dropped 4; count of bases not matched to a gene: 6. The CDR3 spells CASSQETSGISADTQYF. The CDR3 region has the DNA TGTGCCAGCAGCCAAGAGACTAGCGGGATATCGGCAGATACGCAGTATTTT.